Following are 12 T cell receptor beta chains from one sample sequenced in a study of T cells in Graves' hyperthyroidism and ophthalmopathy. Amplification of TCR beta CDR3 regions used RNA as the template. First-round RT-PCR of the TCR CDR3 relied on the HTBI primer set. In TCRdb, the multiplex PCR reads were re-called with MiXCR into one record per CDR3 protein. The table lists approximately 690,000 distinct CDR3 sequences, around 21% of them singletons. Sequencing was performed on blood. The receptors originated from a man under 40 with Graves' ophthalmopathy.

This clonotype was found a few times. The CDR3: CASKPPGLASEQYF. DNA of the CDR3: TGTGCCAGCAAACCCCCGGGACTAGCGTCCGAGCAGTACTTC. V and J are TRBV6-5 and TRBJ2-7; TRBD2 aligns across 10 bases. This CDR3 has 14 residues. The V and J ends lost 7 bases and 6 bases, in that order; junction bases with no gene match: 9. From germline, CDR1 is MNHEY and CDR2 SVGAGI.

This clonotype was picked up a small number of times. V gene TRBV10-3 combines with J gene TRBJ2-7; 10 bases line up with TRBD1. The CDR3 sequence is 14 residues long. Trimming at V came to 4 bases and at J to 7 bases, leaving 7 bases not matched to a gene. Germline CDR1 is ENHRY and CDR2 is SYGVKD. CDR3 in amino acids: CAISAGTGVREQYF. The CDR3 bases are TGTGCCATCAGTGCCGGGACAGGGGTAAGGGAGCAGTACTTC.

This clonotype was picked up many times. The chain is built from TRBV12-3 or TRBV12-4 and TRBJ1-2; D is uncertain. The CDR3 is 12 amino acids. V gave up 6 bases and J gave up 4 bases, with 9 bases separating them. CDR3 DNA: TGTGCCAGCAGCCTTGAATTCTATGGCTACACCTTC. It codes for CASSLEFYGYTF.

The chain links TRBV5-1 to TRBJ2-3, with TRBD1 matching 7 bases. Germline V gene lookup returns CDR1 SGHRS and CDR2 YFSETQ. Trimming took 6 bases from V and 11 from J; bases not matched to a gene: 9. CDR3 size: 12 residues. The CDR3 sequence is CASTKTGPRQYF. The DNA of the CDR3 is TGCGCCAGCACCAAGACAGGGCCTCGGCAGTATTTT.

This chain connects TRBV27 to TRBJ2-1, with 7 bases that match TRBD2. CDR3 length equals 15 residues. Germline CDR1 is MNHEY and CDR2 is SMNVEV (reference sequence). V lost 8 bases, J lost 6 bases, and 13 bases stayed unmatched. CDR3 DNA sequence: TGTGCCAGCTTCCCCTGGGCGGGAGCCCGCAATGAGCAGTTCTTC. This sequence encodes CASFPWAGARNEQFF.

V gene TRBV11-2 combines with J gene TRBJ2-7, with 16 bases identical to TRBD2. Germline CDR1 and CDR2: SGHAT and FQNNGV. There are 18 residues in the CDR3. V gave up 4 bases and J gave up 3 bases; unmatched junction bases: 9. The DNA for the CDR3 is TGTGCCAGCAGCTCCTCCGGGACTAGCGGGAGGGAGAACTACGAGCAGTACTTC. It translates to CASSSSGTSGRENYEQYF.

The gene calls are TRBV6-1 and TRBJ1-1, with 8 bases lining up with TRBD1. The CDR3 is 14 residues long. From germline, CDR1 is MNHNS and CDR2 SASEGT. After removal of 6 bases from V and 4 bases from J, the junction contained 7 bases not matched to a gene. The CDR3 sequence is CASRTETGVTEAFF. In nucleotides, the CDR3 is TGTGCCAGCAGAACCGAGACAGGGGTCACTGAAGCTTTCTTT.

This clonotype appeared a few times. The chain is built from TRBV7-9 and TRBJ1-1; 7 bases map to TRBD1. The CDR3 runs 14 residues. With 4 bases clipped from V and 3 bases from J, the junction kept 5 bases outside the gene matches. The germline gives CDR1 SEHNR, CDR2 FQNEAQ (reference sequence). CDR3 DNA sequence: TGTGCCAGCAGCTCCTCGACAGGGTACACTGAAGCTTTCTTT. Its translation is CASSSSTGYTEAFF.

This clonotype appeared a few times. This sequence joins TRBV5-1 and TRBJ2-2; 7 bases line up with TRBD1. This CDR3 comprises 16 residues. The V segment lost 7 bases and the J segment 8 bases; nucleotides outside the gene matches: 17. CDR1 is SGHRS, CDR2 YFSETQ, per germline. The CDR3 here is CASAPTPGGRSGELFF. Written as DNA, the CDR3 is TGCGCCAGCGCCCCGACCCCAGGGGGAAGGTCGGGGGAGCTGTTTTTT. The complete variable domain, with remaining parts taken from reference TRBV5-1 and TRBJ2-2, reads KAGVTQTPRYLIKTRGQQVTLSCSPISGHRSVSWYQQTPGQGLQFLFEYFSETQRNKGNFPGRFSGRQFSNSRSEMNVSTLELGDSALYLCASAPTPGGRSGELFFGEGSRLTVL.

This clonotype has a count of ten or more. V and J are TRBV30 and TRBJ1-1; D is ambiguous. The V gene's germline CDR1 is GTSNPN and CDR2 SVGIG (reference sequence). The CDR3 extends over 13 amino acids. V was cut by 1 base and J by 10 bases, with 16 bases left in between. The CDR3 sequence: CAWSGYIDTGAFF. The CDR3 bases are TGTGCCTGGAGTGGGTACATCGATACCGGAGCTTTCTTT.

The rearrangement joins TRBV28 to TRBJ2-3; possibly TRBD1 for D (6 bases). V was pared by 1 base and J by 4 bases, with 12 bases between. The CDR3 spans 15 residues. Germline CDR1 and CDR2: MDHEN and SYDVKM. The CDR3 loop is CASSLSTDRPDTQYF. CDR3 DNA sequence: TGTGCCAGCAGTTTATCAACAGACAGGCCAGATACGCAGTATTTT.

This clonotype was counted a few times. V usage is TRBV20-1 and J usage is TRBJ2-3; 7 bases are a match to TRBD1. CDR1 and CDR2 (germline): DFQATT, SNEGSKA (reference sequence). The CDR3 spans 17 residues. J gave up 0 bases and V 4 bases, and 13 bases lay outside the gene matches. The CDR3 DNA reads TGCAGTGCTACTTATCCGGGACAGTCACCTAGCACAGATACGCAGTATTTT. Translating gives CSATYPGQSPSTDTQYF.